The 23 T cell receptor beta chains reported below all come from one sample, sequenced in a study of beta chain features in type 1 diabetes. Their target antigens are unknown. General study findings and limits: When Type 1 diabetes patients were examined, their TCRB CDR3s proved moderately but significantly shorter in all four CD4+ subsets.

What was sequenced were expressed TCRB transcripts, since all of the isolated RNA had been reverse transcribed. The method was immunoSEQ multiplex PCR; TCRdb's version includes in-frame clones alone and lacks a portion of them. The sample yields around 690,000 clones, roughly an eighth seen once. Sequenced input: naive CD4+ T cells from blood. The source is a man under 40 with type 1 diabetes.

This clone was recorded only once. The chain links TRBV18 to TRBJ2-7; D gene uncertain. Looked up from germline, CDR1 is KGHSH and CDR2 is LQKENI. Between the trimmed V and J ends, which lost 0 bases and 2 bases, there was a span of 11 bases. There are 15 residues in the CDR3. The CDR3: CASSPPNPGTYEQYF. The CDR3 coding sequence is TGTGCCAGCTCACCACCGAACCCTGGGACCTACGAGCAGTACTTC.

This clone was counted once. The chain links TRBV6-1 to TRBJ2-7; possibly TRBD1 or TRBD2 for D (5 bases each). There are 13 residues in the CDR3. In germline, CDR1 is MNHNS, CDR2 SASEGT. V was shortened by 7 bases and J by 4 bases, with 14 bases between the two germline ends. The DNA of the CDR3 is TGTGCCAGCATGGGGGATCTGGGGTACGAGCAGTACTTC. It encodes CASMGDLGYEQYF.

Only a few counts were recorded for this clone. The gene calls are TRBV6-1 and TRBJ2-7, with D possibly being TRBD1 (5 bases). V was cut by 2 bases and J by 0 bases, with 14 bases left in between. The CDR3 has 16 residues. The germline V gene encodes CDR1 MNHNS and CDR2 SASEGT. The CDR3 sequence: CASSERSDRGSYEQYF. For the CDR3, the DNA is TGTGCCAGCAGTGAAAGGAGTGATAGGGGCTCCTACGAGCAGTACTTC.

This clone was counted between two and nine times. V is TRBV10-3 and J is TRBJ2-6; a weak D match, TRBD2 (5 bases). Germline V gene data show CDR1 as ENHRY and CDR2 as SYGVKD. The CDR3 is made up of 14 amino acids. V lost 6 bases, J lost 1 base, and 7 bases lay in between. The DNA for the CDR3 is TGTGCCATCAGCCCGGGGTCTGGGGCCAACGTCCTGACTTTC. Protein: CAISPGSGANVLTF.

This clone has more than one count but fewer than ten. The chain employs TRBV7-8 and TRBJ2-7; 7 bases agree with TRBD1. The CDR3 length is 14 residues. The junction had 10 bases not matched to a gene; V was cut back by 2 bases and J by 9 bases. The germline CDR1 and CDR2 sequences are SGHVS and FQNEAQ. In DNA, the CDR3 is TGTGCCAGCAGCTTAAACTGGGACAGCGGTGTGCAGTACTTC. Translated: CASSLNWDSGVQYF.

This rearrangement joins TRBV7-9 to TRBJ1-2, with D uncertain. Germline CDR1 is SEHNR and CDR2 is FQNEAQ (reference sequence). The CDR3 covers 12 residues. V lost 3 bases, J lost 7 bases, and 9 bases lay in between. Here the CDR3 reads CASSFPRSGYTF. CDR3 nucleotides: TGTGCCAGCAGCTTCCCCCGGAGTGGCTACACCTTC.

This clone was observed a few times. V is TRBV25-1 and J is TRBJ2-7, with TRBD1 matching over 10 bases. Germline V gene data show CDR1 as MGHDK and CDR2 as SYGVNS. Trimming took 2 bases from V and 3 from J; bases not matched to a gene: 4. The CDR3 has 15 amino acids. The CDR3 DNA is TGTGCCAGCAGTGAAACTTGGACAGGGGGCTACGAGCAGTACTTC. It encodes CASSETWTGGYEQYF.

V gene TRBV5-1 combines with J gene TRBJ2-1; 12 bases agree with TRBD1. V dropped 2 bases and J dropped 8; count of bases not matched to a gene: 5. CDR1 is SGHRS and CDR2 is YFSETQ in the germline V gene. The CDR3 has 15 residues. CDR3 in DNA: TGCGCCAGCAGCTTTGTGGGACAGGGGGCCCATGAGCAGTTCTTC. Translation: CASSFVGQGAHEQFF.

This clone has more than one count but fewer than ten. This rearrangement joins TRBV7-2 to TRBJ2-7, with 9 bases that match TRBD1. The CDR3 totals 15 residues. V lost 2 bases, J lost 5 bases, and 7 bases stayed unmatched. CDR1 is SGHTA and CDR2 is FQGNSA in the germline V gene. The CDR3 bases are TGTGCCAGCAGCTTACCGACAGGGGGAAAAAACGAGCAGTACTTC. It translates to CASSLPTGGKNEQYF. The full variable domain, in which reference TRBV7-2 and TRBJ2-7 provide the parts outside the CDR3, is GAGVSQSPSNKVTEKGKDVELRCDPISGHTALYWYRQSLGQGLEFLIYFQGNSAPDKSGLPSDRFSAERTGGSVSTLTIQRTQQEDSAVYLCASSLPTGGKNEQYFGPGTRLTVT.

This clone was counted between two and nine times. The V gene is TRBV6-5, the J gene TRBJ2-2; a possible D gene is TRBD2 (5 bases). V lost 2 bases, J lost 0 bases, and 10 bases lay in between. Germline loops: CDR1 MNHEY, CDR2 SVGAGI. This CDR3 has 16 residues. The CDR3 DNA reads TGTGCCAGCAGTTACCAAGTAGCGTCGAACACCGGGGAGCTGTTTTTT. This translates into CASSYQVASNTGELFF.

This clone was observed a few times. The chain couples TRBV7-2 to TRBJ2-2; the D gene is possibly TRBD2 (6 bases). V lost 0 bases and J 5 bases, leaving 13 bases between the germline ends. CDR1 SGHTA and CDR2 FQGNSA come from the germline V gene. This CDR3 has 16 residues. CDR3 nucleotide sequence: TGTGCCAGCAGCTTAGCGCTTCGGGGGTGGACCGGGGAGCTGTTTTTT. It is translated as CASSLALRGWTGELFF.

This clone has only a few counts. The V call is TRBV6-4, the J call TRBJ2-1; 8 bases align to TRBD1. The V segment lost 6 bases and the J segment 6 bases; nucleotides outside the gene matches: 13. The CDR3 covers 16 residues. Germline values: CDR1 MRHNA, CDR2 SNTAGT. CDR3 DNA: TGTGCCAGCAGAGCGCCGACAGGGGCGCACATCAATGAGCAGTTCTTC. This sequence encodes CASRAPTGAHINEQFF.

In this sample, this clone turned up a few times. The J gene is TRBJ2-1, the V gene TRBV21-1; the table's D call, TRBD2, has no DNA check behind it. TRBV21-1 is a documented pseudogene. This CDR3 contains 17 residues. In nucleotides, the CDR3 is TGTGCCAGCAGCAGGGTCCCCTCAGAGCGCTCCTACAATGAGCAGTTCTTC. It codes for CASSRVPSERSYNEQFF.

The chain uses TRBV7-2 and TRBJ2-7, with D uncertain. Germline V CDR1 and CDR2: SGHTA, FQGNSA. The CDR3 is 13 residues long. V was shortened by 1 base and J by 2 bases, with 6 bases between the two germline ends. The CDR3 DNA reads TGTGCCAGCAGCTTAGACGGCCCCTACGAGCAGTACTTC. It yields the protein CASSLDGPYEQYF.

The table lists this clone with a few counts. CDR3: CASSLEDYEQYF. In DNA, the CDR3 is TGTGCCAGCAGTTTGGAGGACTACGAGCAGTACTTC. The V gene is TRBV27, the J gene TRBJ2-7; perhaps TRBD2 as D (5 bases). Germline V gene data show CDR1 as MNHEY and CDR2 as SMNVEV (reference sequence). The CDR3 contains 12 residues. V shed 3 bases and J shed 3 bases, with 6 bases lying between them.

The chain is built from TRBV19 and TRBJ2-2; D is undetermined. CDR1 and CDR2 from the germline V gene are LNHDA and SQIVND (reference sequence). This CDR3 spans 13 amino acids. Trimming took off 3 bases at V and 6 bases at J, with 8 bases between the two ends. Written as DNA, the CDR3 is TGTGCCAGTAGTATTAATCGTCCCGGGGAGCTGTTTTTT. It yields the protein CASSINRPGELFF. Filled out from reference TRBV19 and TRBJ2-2, the complete variable domain reads DGGITQSPKYLFRKEGQNVTLSCEQNLNHDAMYWYRQDPGQGLRLIYYSQIVNDFQKGDIAEGYSVSREKKESFPLTVTSAQKNPTAFYLCASSINRPGELFFGEGSRLTVL.

This clone was found a few times. The chain employs TRBV6-5 and TRBJ1-1; tentative D call: TRBD1 (5 bases). The CDR3 has 14 residues. V dropped 2 bases and J dropped 8 bases, with 15 bases sitting between them. Per the germline V gene, CDR1 is MNHEY and CDR2 is SVGAGI. CDR3 DNA: TGTGCCAGCAGTTACAACCGCGGGGCCAAAGAAGCTTTCTTT. Its translation is CASSYNRGAKEAFF.

This clone was observed a handful of times. The gene calls are TRBV7-2 and TRBJ2-7; D is uncertain. The CDR3 length is 15 residues. The germline V and J ends were trimmed by 3 bases and 4 bases, with 16 bases remaining between them. Per germline, CDR1 SGHTA and CDR2 FQGNSA. The CDR3 here is CASSLELGLGYEQYF. Written as DNA, the CDR3 is TGTGCCAGCAGCTTGGAATTGGGGTTGGGGTACGAGCAGTACTTC.

The chain has TRBV4-2 and TRBJ2-7; D gene unclear. The germline gives CDR1 LGHNA, CDR2 YNFKEQ. V gave up 0 bases and J gave up 6 bases, with 12 bases separating them. The CDR3 consists of 14 residues. The CDR3 region is CASSQDQAVTEQYF. The DNA for the CDR3 is TGTGCCAGCAGCCAAGATCAGGCAGTAACCGAGCAGTACTTC.

This rearrangement joins TRBV7-2 to TRBJ1-6; TRBD1 agrees at 7 bases. The CDR3 extends over 15 amino acids. Germline loops: CDR1 SGHTA, CDR2 FQGNSA. J was trimmed by 6 bases and V by 5 bases; bases with no gene match: 7. The CDR3 here is CASSALRQGNSPLHF. Written as DNA, the CDR3 is TGTGCCAGCAGCGCCCTGAGACAGGGTAATTCACCCCTCCACTTT.

This clone was seen a few times. The chain recombines TRBV7-2 with TRBJ2-5; 8 bases are a match to TRBD1. The J segment lost 1 base and the V segment lost 3 bases, leaving 7 bases of the junction unmatched. Germline V gene data show CDR1 as SGHTA and CDR2 as FQGNSA. This CDR3 spans 16 amino acids. In DNA form, the CDR3 reads TGTGCCAGCAGCTTTGGTCCAGACAGGGGCCAAGAGACCCAGTACTTC. Encoded protein: CASSFGPDRGQETQYF.

This clone was seen more than once but under ten times. V and J are TRBV7-9 and TRBJ2-5; no clear D. This CDR3 comprises 14 residues. The V gene lost 1 base and the J gene lost 1 base, with 7 bases spanning the gap. From germline, CDR1 is SEHNR and CDR2 FQNEAQ (reference sequence). The CDR3 DNA reads as TGTGCCAGCAGCTTAGTTCTAGTCCAAGAGACCCAGTACTTC. As protein: CASSLVLVQETQYF.

V gene TRBV29-1 combines with J gene TRBJ2-1, with 9 bases lining up with TRBD2. The junction had 1 base not matched to a gene; V was cut back by 7 bases and J by 3 bases. This CDR3 contains 12 residues. Germline V CDR1 and CDR2: SQVTM, ANQGSEA. CDR3 sequence: CSGGGDYNEQFF. DNA for the CDR3: TGCAGCGGCGGGGGGGACTACAATGAGCAGTTCTTC.